This TCR beta chain comes out of a study of blood T cell repertoires in COVID-19. Assay used: immunoSEQ multiplex PCR; TCRdb lists only in-frame clones, some missing. The table includes more than 150,000 clones, more than 75% detected once. Germline V CDR1 and CDR2: SGHVS, FNYEAQ. The V end lost 3 bases, the J end lost 5 bases, and 17 bases lay between the germline ends. CDR3 length: 15 amino acids. The chain uses TRBV7-6 and TRBJ2-7; possibly TRBD1 for D (6 bases). This receptor was obtained from a man in his sixties who had been exposed to COVID-19. Sample: PBMCs or T cells enriched from blood (not recorded which). The CDR3 loop is CASSLSGAFIDEQYF. CDR3 nucleotides: TGTGCCAGCAGCTTGTCAGGGGCGTTTATCGACGAGCAGTACTTC.